This T cell receptor beta chain was captured by sequencing in a study of T cells in women clearing cervical HPV infection. Study information: Case blood drawn at lesion detection; control blood after infection cleared. HLA type could not be excluded as a confounder.

The table came from immunoSEQ multiplex PCR; TCRdb's copy has only in-frame clones and leaves some out. Reported are about 40,000 clones; the ten largest clones contain under 7%. Sequences were obtained from blood buffy coat. The clonotype comes from a woman between 18 and 70 years old with a cervical HPV16 infection that either progressed to CIN3+ or cleared (not recorded which).

The part of the CDR3 DNA that was read is TGTGCCAGCTCACTAAACAGGGGTGAT. Translation: CASSLNRGD. The entire CDR3 sequence reads CASSLNRGDQYF. The gene calls are TRBV18 and TRBJ2-4; TRBD1 matches at 7 bases. Sequencing ends 3 residues short of the CDR3 end; the germline J gene provides the rest. This CDR3 has 12 residues. Germline CDR1 KGHSH, CDR2 LQKENI.